The rows below give T cell receptor beta chains drawn from one sample of a study of early T cells in non-severe SARS-CoV-2 infection. One entry per CDR3 protein, called by TCRdb with MiXCR from the 5' RACE reads. This sample has roughly 54,000 distinct CDR3 sequences, with 5.6% found just once. What was sequenced was whole blood. All receptors derive from an adult who was a healthcare worker with PCR-confirmed SARS-CoV-2 infection or an uninfected control (not recorded which). The conserved cysteine and the conserved F or W are not part of the CDR3 here. The listing skips clone size in some rows; elsewhere it reads once, few, many or a size class.

clone_size: .
v_call: TRBV21-1
j_call: TRBJ2-7
cdr3_aa: ASSNSRDGKSSYEQY

clone_size: many
v_call: TRBV12-3/TRBV12-4
j_call: TRBJ1-1
cdr3_aa: ASSWVRMGPQGTEAF

clone_size: many
v_call: TRBV20-1
j_call: TRBJ2-1
cdr3_aa: SAQSGDSYNEQF

clone_size: few
v_call: TRBV5-1
j_call: TRBJ2-3
cdr3_aa: ASSLLWREEIGTDTQY

clone_size: many
v_call: TRBV4-3
j_call: TRBJ2-7
cdr3_aa: ASSQEEGPSYEQY

clone_size: .
v_call: TRBV10-3
j_call: TRBJ2-2
cdr3_aa: AISEPGQGATGELF

clone_size: .
v_call: TRBV29-1
j_call: TRBJ2-7
cdr3_aa: SGKTGTYEQY

clone_size: many
v_call: TRBV14
j_call: TRBJ2-7
cdr3_aa: ASSQEQDIYEQY

clone_size: few
v_call: TRBV20-1
j_call: TRBJ1-1
cdr3_aa: SARDLGLLGWAF

clone_size: .
v_call: TRBV2
j_call: TRBJ2-3
cdr3_aa: ASRAKGPSDSTDTQY

clone_size: many
v_call: TRBV9
j_call: TRBJ1-2
cdr3_aa: ASSVFGTGGEDGYT

clone_size: .
v_call: TRBV18
j_call: TRBJ2-3
cdr3_aa: ASSQTGFLDTQY

clone_size: many
v_call: TRBV4-3
j_call: TRBJ1-6
cdr3_aa: ASSQDVAGIGFKSPLH

clone_size: .
v_call: TRBV4-1
j_call: TRBJ2-5
cdr3_aa: ASSQDHSGGIETQY

clone_size: many
v_call: TRBV29-1
j_call: TRBJ1-1
cdr3_aa: SVGTRGIYDEAF

clone_size: many
v_call: TRBV27
j_call: TRBJ2-1
cdr3_aa: ASSEGQGAGEQF

clone_size: many
v_call: TRBV4-3
j_call: TRBJ1-2
cdr3_aa: ASSQAGQGSDYGYT

clone_size: few
v_call: TRBV5-1
j_call: TRBJ1-2
cdr3_aa: ASSRLDGGPMGYT

clone_size: many
v_call: TRBV20-1
j_call: TRBJ2-7
cdr3_aa: SARTSGVYEQY

clone_size: many
v_call: TRBV7-9
j_call: TRBJ2-1
cdr3_aa: ASSLGGPRYNEQF

clone_size: few
v_call: TRBV6-6
j_call: TRBJ2-6
cdr3_aa: ASRLAGDVGANVLT

clone_size: few
v_call: TRBV7-2
j_call: TRBJ1-6
cdr3_aa: ASSDRQTQRSSYNSPLH

clone_size: many
v_call: TRBV6-6
j_call: TRBJ1-1
cdr3_aa: ASSEGAEAF

clone_size: .
v_call: TRBV24-1
j_call: TRBJ2-1
cdr3_aa: ATSDLRAGGRDNEQF

clone_size: many
v_call: TRBV6-6
j_call: TRBJ2-5
cdr3_aa: ASSYSSRDHRSKTQY

clone_size: few
v_call: TRBV9
j_call: TRBJ2-2
cdr3_aa: ASSQEPPGQTNTGELF

clone_size: .
v_call: TRBV4-1
j_call: TRBJ1-1
cdr3_aa: ASSQRELGETEAF

clone_size: .
v_call: TRBV25-1
j_call: TRBJ2-7
cdr3_aa: ASSVMAGSREQY

clone_size: .
v_call: TRBV7-2
j_call: TRBJ1-4
cdr3_aa: ASSAAGMKLF

clone_size: many
v_call: TRBV10-2
j_call: TRBJ2-6
cdr3_aa: ASSDLLAGGFGANVLT

clone_size: many
v_call: TRBV7-9
j_call: TRBJ1-1
cdr3_aa: ASSLPGRLAFEAF

clone_size: few
v_call: TRBV13
j_call: TRBJ2-1
cdr3_aa: ASSLTLPTGRRYEQF

clone_size: many
v_call: TRBV7-2
j_call: TRBJ2-3
cdr3_aa: ASSLISGGTDTQY

clone_size: many
v_call: TRBV27
j_call: TRBJ2-7
cdr3_aa: ASSSSGPTSYEQY

clone_size: many
v_call: TRBV6-6
j_call: TRBJ2-7
cdr3_aa: ASSYSPGSSYEQY

clone_size: .
v_call: TRBV29-1
j_call: TRBJ1-1
cdr3_aa: SVGGNTETEAF

clone_size: many
v_call: TRBV12-3/TRBV12-4
j_call: TRBJ2-7
cdr3_aa: ARRNCSYEQY

clone_size: many
v_call: TRBV25-1
j_call: TRBJ1-2
cdr3_aa: ASSAGAYGYT

clone_size: many
v_call: TRBV4-2
j_call: TRBJ2-7
cdr3_aa: ASSQDGRDTSYEQY

clone_size: .
v_call: TRBV3-1
j_call: TRBJ2-1
cdr3_aa: ASSQGVSSYNEQF

clone_size: .
v_call: TRBV18
j_call: TRBJ1-1
cdr3_aa: ASSYREVTEAF